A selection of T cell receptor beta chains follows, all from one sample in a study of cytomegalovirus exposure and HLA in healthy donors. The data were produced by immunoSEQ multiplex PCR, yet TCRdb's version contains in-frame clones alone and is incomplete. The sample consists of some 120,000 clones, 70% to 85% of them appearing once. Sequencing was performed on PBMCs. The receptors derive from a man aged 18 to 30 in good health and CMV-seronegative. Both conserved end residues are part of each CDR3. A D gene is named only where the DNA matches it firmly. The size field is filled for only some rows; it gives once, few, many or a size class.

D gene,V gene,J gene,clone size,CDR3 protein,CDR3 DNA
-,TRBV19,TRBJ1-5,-,CASMNRVGLQPQHF,TGTGCCAGTATGAACCGGGTCGGACTTCAGCCCCAGCATTTT
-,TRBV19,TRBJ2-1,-,CASSPTRDNEQFF,TGTGCCAGTAGCCCGACCCGGGACAATGAGCAGTTCTTC
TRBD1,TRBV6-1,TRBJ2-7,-,CASTHRDREANEQYF,TGTGCCAGCACCCACCGGGACAGGGAGGCTAACGAGCAGTACTTC
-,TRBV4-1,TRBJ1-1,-,CASSQERWNTEAFF,TGCGCCAGCAGCCAAGAACGGTGGAACACTGAAGCTTTCTTT
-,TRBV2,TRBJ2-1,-,CASRETVSSYNEQFF,TGTGCCAGCAGGGAGACAGTGAGCTCCTACAATGAGCAGTTCTTC
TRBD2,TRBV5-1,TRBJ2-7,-,CASSLGRLAGGPTITYEQYF,TGCGCCAGCAGCTTGGGCCGTCTAGCGGGGGGCCCGACCATTACCTACGAGCAGTACTTC
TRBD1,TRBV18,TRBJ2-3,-,CASSRSGQGKTDTQYF,TGTGCCAGCTCACGCTCCGGACAGGGTAAAACAGATACGCAGTATTTT
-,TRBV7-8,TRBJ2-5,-,CASSLDSGVGETQYF,TGTGCCAGCAGCTTAGATTCAGGGGTGGGGGAGACCCAGTACTTC
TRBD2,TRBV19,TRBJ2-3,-,CASRSSGATDTQYF,TGTGCCAGTAGGTCTAGCGGGGCCACAGATACGCAGTATTTT
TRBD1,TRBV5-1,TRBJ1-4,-,CASSYSQGESEKLFF,TGCGCCAGCAGCTACTCACAGGGGGAAAGTGAAAAACTGTTTTTT
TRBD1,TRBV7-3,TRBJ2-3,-,CASSSGQGSTDTQYF,TGTGCCAGCAGCTCGGGACAGGGTAGCACAGATACGCAGTATTTT
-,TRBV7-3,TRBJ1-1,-,CASSPDGGLNTEAFF,TGTGCCAGCAGCCCAGACGGGGGACTGAACACTGAAGCTTTCTTT
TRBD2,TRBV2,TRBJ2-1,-,CASMGLAGKNNEQFF,TGTGCCAGCATGGGGCTAGCGGGGAAGAACAATGAGCAGTTCTTC
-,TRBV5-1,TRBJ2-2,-,CASSSQTGSWDVGELFF,TGCGCCAGCAGCTCCCAAACAGGGAGCTGGGACGTCGGGGAGCTGTTTTTT
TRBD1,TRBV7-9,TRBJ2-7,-,CASSSSPGTGGFLSYEQYF,TGTGCCAGCAGCTCCTCACCCGGGACAGGGGGCTTTCTCTCCTACGAGCAGTACTTC
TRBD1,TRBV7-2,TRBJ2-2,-,CASSSRGGLNTGELFF,TGTGCCAGCAGCTCAAGAGGGGGCTTGAACACCGGGGAGCTGTTTTTT
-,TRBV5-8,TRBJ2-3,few,CASSFRGKDTDTQYF,TGTGCCAGCAGCTTCCGGGGTAAAGACACAGATACGCAGTATTTT
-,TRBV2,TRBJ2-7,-,CASTLDWASYEQYF,TGTGCCAGCACCCTGGACTGGGCCTCCTACGAGCAGTACTTC
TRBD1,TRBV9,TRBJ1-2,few,CASSVDSTGGGGYTF,TGTGCCAGCAGCGTCGACTCGACAGGGGGCGGGGGCTACACCTTC
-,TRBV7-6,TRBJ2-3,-,CASSPTWGGTDTQYF,TGTGCCAGCAGCCCTACCTGGGGGGGCACAGATACGCAGTATTTT
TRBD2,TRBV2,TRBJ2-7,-,CASSVRTSGGEQYF,TGTGCCAGCAGTGTCCGGACTAGCGGGGGCGAGCAGTACTTC
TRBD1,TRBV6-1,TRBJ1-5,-,CASSDPMDRVWNNQPQHF,TGTGCCAGCAGTGACCCGATGGACAGGGTTTGGAACAATCAGCCCCAGCATTTT
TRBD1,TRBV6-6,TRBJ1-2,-,CASRAAGTGSNYGYTF,TGTGCCAGCAGGGCCGCCGGGACAGGTTCTAACTATGGCTACACCTTC
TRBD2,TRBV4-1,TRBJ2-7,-,CASSQGTRAYEQYF,TGCGCCAGCAGCCAAGGGACTAGGGCCTACGAGCAGTACTTC
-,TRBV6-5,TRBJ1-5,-,CASSLRGAGQPQHF,TGTGCCAGCAGTCTCAGGGGCGCAGGGCAGCCCCAGCATTTT
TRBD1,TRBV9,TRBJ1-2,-,CASSSDRGGGYTF,TGTGCCAGCAGCTCGGACAGGGGGGGCGGCTACACCTTC
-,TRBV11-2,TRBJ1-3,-,CASSFNQGFAGNTIYF,TGTGCCAGCAGCTTCAACCAGGGTTTCGCTGGAAACACCATATATTTT
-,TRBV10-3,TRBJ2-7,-,CAITDRAYEQYF,TGTGCCATCACCGACAGAGCCTACGAGCAGTACTTC
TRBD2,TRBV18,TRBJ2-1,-,CASSREGTSYNEQFF,TGTGCCAGCTCACGGGAGGGGACCTCCTACAATGAGCAGTTCTTC
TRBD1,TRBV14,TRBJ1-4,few,CASSRHSGQGYEKLFF,TGTGCCAGCAGCCGACACTCTGGACAGGGGTACGAAAAACTGTTTTTT
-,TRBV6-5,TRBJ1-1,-,CASSYGGAKNEAFF,TGTGCCAGCAGTTACGGGGGCGCGAAGAATGAAGCTTTCTTT
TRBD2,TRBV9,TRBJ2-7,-,CASSVGSGGASYEQYF,TGTGCCAGCAGCGTAGGTAGCGGGGGGGCCTCCTACGAGCAGTACTTC
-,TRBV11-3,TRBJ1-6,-,CASSPGTLPSSYNSPLHF,TGTGCCAGCAGCCCTGGGACACTTCCCAGCTCCTATAATTCACCCCTCCACTTT
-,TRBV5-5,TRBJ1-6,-,CASSLSTDSVHSPLHF,TGTGCCAGCAGCTTGAGTACAGATAGCGTCCATTCACCCCTCCACTTT
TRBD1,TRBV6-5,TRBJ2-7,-,CASSYLRDRSSYEQYF,TGTGCCAGCAGTTACCTCCGGGACAGGTCGTCCTACGAGCAGTACTTC
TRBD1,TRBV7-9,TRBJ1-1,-,CATTPDRALTEAFF,TGTGCCACCACCCCCGACAGGGCCCTCACTGAAGCTTTCTTT
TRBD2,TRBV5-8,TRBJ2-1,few,CASRTGTSGYNEQFF,TGTGCCAGCAGGACCGGGACTAGCGGCTACAATGAGCAGTTCTTC
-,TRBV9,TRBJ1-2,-,CASSVGRQLLNYGYTF,TGTGCCAGCAGCGTAGGGAGACAGCTGCTCAACTATGGCTACACCTTC
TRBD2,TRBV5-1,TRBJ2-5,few,CASTLTSGGVQETQYF,TGCGCCAGCACCCTGACTAGCGGGGGGGTCCAAGAGACCCAGTACTTC
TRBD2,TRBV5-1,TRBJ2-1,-,CASSLGGTSVEEQFF,TGCGCCAGCAGCTTGGGGGGGACTAGCGTCGAGGAGCAGTTCTTC
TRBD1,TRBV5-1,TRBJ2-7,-,CASSLGPGGSEQYF,TGCGCCAGCAGCCTAGGCCCAGGGGGCTCCGAGCAGTACTTC
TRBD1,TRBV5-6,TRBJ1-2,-,CASLGTGRFLDYGYTF,TGTGCCAGCTTGGGGACAGGGCGCTTTCTGGACTATGGCTACACCTTC
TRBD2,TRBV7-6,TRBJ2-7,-,CASSSDASGGDYEQYF,TGTGCCAGCAGCTCCGACGCTAGCGGGGGAGACTACGAGCAGTACTTC
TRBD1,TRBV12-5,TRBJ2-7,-,CASGLGTGGSYEQYF,TGTGCTAGTGGTTTGGGGACAGGGGGATCCTACGAGCAGTACTTC
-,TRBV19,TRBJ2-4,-,CASSTIDSFKNIQYF,TGTGCCAGTAGTACCATCGACAGCTTCAAAAACATTCAGTACTTC
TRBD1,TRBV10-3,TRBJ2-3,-,CASRLQGGSTDTQYF,TGTGCCAGCCGATTACAGGGGGGAAGCACAGATACGCAGTATTTT
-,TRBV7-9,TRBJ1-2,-,CASRAGGSGYTF,TGTGCCAGCAGGGCGGGGGGAAGCGGCTACACCTTC
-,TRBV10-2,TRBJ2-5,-,CASSEQGWTQTQYF,TGCGCCAGCAGTGAGCAGGGTTGGACACAGACCCAGTACTTC
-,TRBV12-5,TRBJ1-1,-,CASASTKGPGGEAFF,TGTGCTAGTGCCTCAACAAAGGGGCCGGGGGGAGAGGCTTTCTTT
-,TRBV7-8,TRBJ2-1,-,CASSPRIIQGEQFF,TGTGCCAGCAGCCCGAGAATTATTCAGGGGGAGCAGTTCTTC
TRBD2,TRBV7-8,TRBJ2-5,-,CASRASGGAGETQYF,TGTGCCAGCAGGGCCAGCGGGGGGGCGGGAGAGACCCAGTACTTC